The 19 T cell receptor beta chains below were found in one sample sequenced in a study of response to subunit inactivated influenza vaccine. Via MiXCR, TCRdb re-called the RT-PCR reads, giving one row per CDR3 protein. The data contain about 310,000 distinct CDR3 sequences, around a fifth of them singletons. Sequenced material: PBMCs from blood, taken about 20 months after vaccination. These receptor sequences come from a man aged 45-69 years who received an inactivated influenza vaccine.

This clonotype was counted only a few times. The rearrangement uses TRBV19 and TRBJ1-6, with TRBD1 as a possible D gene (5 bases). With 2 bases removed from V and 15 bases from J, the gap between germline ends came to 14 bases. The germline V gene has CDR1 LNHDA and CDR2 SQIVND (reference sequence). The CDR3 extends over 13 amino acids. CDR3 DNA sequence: TGTGCCAGTAGTATACCCAGGGACCTTCACCTCCACTTT. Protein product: CASSIPRDLHLHF.

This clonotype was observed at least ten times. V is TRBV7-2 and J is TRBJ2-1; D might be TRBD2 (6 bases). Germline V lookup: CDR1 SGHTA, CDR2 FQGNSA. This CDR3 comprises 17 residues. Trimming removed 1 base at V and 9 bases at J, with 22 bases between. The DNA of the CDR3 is TGTGCCAGCAGCTTAGTTCGCGGCGGGATGTCTAAGGTTGAGCAGTTCTTC. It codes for CASSLVRGGMSKVEQFF.

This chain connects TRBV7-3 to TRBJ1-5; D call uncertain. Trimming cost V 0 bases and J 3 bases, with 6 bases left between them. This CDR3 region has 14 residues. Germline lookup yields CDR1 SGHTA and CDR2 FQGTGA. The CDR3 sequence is CASSLTGPNQPQHF. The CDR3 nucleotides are TGTGCCAGCAGCTTAACTGGACCCAATCAGCCCCAGCATTTT.

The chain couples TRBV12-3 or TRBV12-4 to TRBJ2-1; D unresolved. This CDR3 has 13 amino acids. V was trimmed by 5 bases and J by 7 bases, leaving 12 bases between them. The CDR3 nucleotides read TGTGCCAGCAGTCTGGGCACAACAAATGAGCAGTTCTTC. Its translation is CASSLGTTNEQFF.

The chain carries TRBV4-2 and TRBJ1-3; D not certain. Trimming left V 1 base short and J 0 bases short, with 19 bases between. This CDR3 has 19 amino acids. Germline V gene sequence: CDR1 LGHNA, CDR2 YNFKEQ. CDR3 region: CASSQASGLMGYSGNTIYF. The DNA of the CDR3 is TGTGCCAGCAGCCAAGCGTCAGGACTGATGGGGTACTCTGGAAACACCATATATTTT.

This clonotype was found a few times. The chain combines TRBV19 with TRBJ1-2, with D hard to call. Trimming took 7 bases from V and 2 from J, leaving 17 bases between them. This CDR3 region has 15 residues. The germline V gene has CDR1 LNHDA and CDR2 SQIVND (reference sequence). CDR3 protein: CASTLKDGPNYGYTF. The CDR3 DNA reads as TGTGCCAGTACCCTCAAGGATGGGCCGAACTATGGCTACACCTTC.

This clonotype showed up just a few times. In DNA, the CDR3 is TGTGCCAGCAGTTTGTGGGCAGGGGTTGGCAATGAGCAGTTCTTC. This codes for CASSLWAGVGNEQFF. The rearrangement links TRBV28 to TRBJ2-1; D is possibly TRBD1 (6 bases). The germline V gene encodes CDR1 MDHEN and CDR2 SYDVKM. This CDR3 spans 15 amino acids. Trimming removed 3 bases at V and 6 bases at J, with 15 bases between.

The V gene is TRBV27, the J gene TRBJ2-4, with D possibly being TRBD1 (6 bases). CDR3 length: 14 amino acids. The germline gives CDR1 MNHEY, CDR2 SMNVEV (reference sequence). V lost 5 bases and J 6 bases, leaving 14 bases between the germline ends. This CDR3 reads CASSPSGVGNIQYF. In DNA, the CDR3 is TGTGCCAGCAGTCCCTCAGGGGTGGGAAACATTCAGTACTTC.

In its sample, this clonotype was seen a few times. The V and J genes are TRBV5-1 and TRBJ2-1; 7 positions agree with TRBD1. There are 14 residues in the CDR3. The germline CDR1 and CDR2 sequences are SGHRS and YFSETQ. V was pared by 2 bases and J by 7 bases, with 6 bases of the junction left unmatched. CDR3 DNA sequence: TGCGCCAGCAGCTTCCGACAGGGTTGGAATGAGCAGTTCTTC. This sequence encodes CASSFRQGWNEQFF. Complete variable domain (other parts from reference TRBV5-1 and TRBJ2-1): KAGVTQTPRYLIKTRGQQVTLSCSPISGHRSVSWYQQTPGQGLQFLFEYFSETQRNKGNFPGRFSGRQFSNSRSEMNVSTLELGDSALYLCASSFRQGWNEQFFGPGTRLTVL.

CDR3 coding DNA: TGTGCCAGCAGCCAAGATTTCGGGGGAAACTATGGCTACACCTTC. Its protein product is CASSQDFGGNYGYTF. The chain employs TRBV3-1 and TRBJ1-2; TRBD1 might be the D (5 bases). V was shortened by 0 bases and J by 2 bases, with 10 bases between the two germline ends. The germline V gene has CDR1 LGHDT and CDR2 YNNKEL (reference sequence). CDR3 length equals 15 residues.

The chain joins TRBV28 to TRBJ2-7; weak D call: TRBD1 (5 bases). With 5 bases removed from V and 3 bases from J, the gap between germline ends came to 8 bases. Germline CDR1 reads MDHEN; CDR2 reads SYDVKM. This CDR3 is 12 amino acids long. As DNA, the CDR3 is TGTGCCAGCAGTCGACAGTTCTACGAGCAGTACTTC. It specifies CASSRQFYEQYF. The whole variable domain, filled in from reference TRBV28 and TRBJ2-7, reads DVKVTQSSRYLVKRTGEKVFLECVQDMDHENMFWYRQDPGLGLRLIYFSYDVKMKEKGDIPEGYSVSREKKERFSLILESASTNQTSMYLCASSRQFYEQYFGPGTRLTVT.

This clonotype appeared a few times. CDR3 protein: CASTLQGGTQYF. The CDR3 coding sequence is TGTGCCAGCACCCTACAGGGAGGTACGCAGTATTTT. This rearrangement joins TRBV12-3 or TRBV12-4 to TRBJ2-3; D might be TRBD1 or TRBD2, each matching 6 bases. The germline V and J ends were trimmed by 7 bases and 8 bases, with 13 bases remaining between them. The CDR3 is made up of 12 amino acids.

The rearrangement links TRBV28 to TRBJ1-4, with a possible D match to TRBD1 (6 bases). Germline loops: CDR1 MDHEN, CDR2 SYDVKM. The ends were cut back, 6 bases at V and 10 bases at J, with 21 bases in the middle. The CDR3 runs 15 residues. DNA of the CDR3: TGTGCCAGCAGATGGAAACAGGGTGCCTCGGCAAAACTGTTTTTT. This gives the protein CASRWKQGASAKLFF.

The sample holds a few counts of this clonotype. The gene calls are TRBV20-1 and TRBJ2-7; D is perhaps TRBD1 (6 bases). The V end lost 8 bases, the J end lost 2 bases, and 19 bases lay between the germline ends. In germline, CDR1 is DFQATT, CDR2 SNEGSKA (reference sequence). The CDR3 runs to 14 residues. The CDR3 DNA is TGCAGTACGAACAGGGTGAAGGTCACCTACGAGCAGTACTTC. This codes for CSTNRVKVTYEQYF.

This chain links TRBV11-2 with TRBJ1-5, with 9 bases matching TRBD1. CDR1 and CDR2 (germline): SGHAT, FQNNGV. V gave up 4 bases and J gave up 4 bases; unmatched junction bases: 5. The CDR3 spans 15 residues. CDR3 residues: CASSSGQGINQPQHF. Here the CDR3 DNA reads TGTGCCAGCAGCTCGGGACAGGGAATTAATCAGCCCCAGCATTTT.

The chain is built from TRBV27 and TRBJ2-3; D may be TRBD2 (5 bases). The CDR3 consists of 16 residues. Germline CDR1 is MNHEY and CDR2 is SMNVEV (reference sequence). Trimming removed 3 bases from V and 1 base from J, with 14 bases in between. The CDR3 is CASSFLSAVGTDTQYF. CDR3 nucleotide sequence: TGTGCCAGCAGTTTTCTTTCAGCGGTCGGCACAGATACGCAGTATTTT.

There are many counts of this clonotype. This chain's CDR3 is CASSQAGQGDRGNTIYF. Written as DNA, the CDR3 is TGCGCCAGCAGCCAAGCGGGACAGGGAGATCGGGGAAACACCATATATTTT. The chain couples TRBV4-1 to TRBJ1-3; 9 bases match TRBD1. Per germline, CDR1 MGHRA and CDR2 YSYEKL. The ends lost 1 base at V and 4 bases at J; junction bases unmatched: 8. The CDR3 consists of 17 residues.

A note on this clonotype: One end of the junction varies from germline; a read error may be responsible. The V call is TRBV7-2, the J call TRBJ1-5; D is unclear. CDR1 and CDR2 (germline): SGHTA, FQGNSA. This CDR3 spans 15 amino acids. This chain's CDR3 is CASSSTPGAGQAQHF. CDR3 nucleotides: TGTGCCAGCAGCTCCACGCCTGGTGCGGGTCAGGCCCAGCATTTT.

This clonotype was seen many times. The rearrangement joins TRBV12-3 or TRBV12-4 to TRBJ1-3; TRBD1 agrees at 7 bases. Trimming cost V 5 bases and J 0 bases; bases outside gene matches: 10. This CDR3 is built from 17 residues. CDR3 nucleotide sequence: TGTGCCAGCAGTCCTGGTACGACAGGGACCTCTGGAAACACCATATATTTT. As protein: CASSPGTTGTSGNTIYF.